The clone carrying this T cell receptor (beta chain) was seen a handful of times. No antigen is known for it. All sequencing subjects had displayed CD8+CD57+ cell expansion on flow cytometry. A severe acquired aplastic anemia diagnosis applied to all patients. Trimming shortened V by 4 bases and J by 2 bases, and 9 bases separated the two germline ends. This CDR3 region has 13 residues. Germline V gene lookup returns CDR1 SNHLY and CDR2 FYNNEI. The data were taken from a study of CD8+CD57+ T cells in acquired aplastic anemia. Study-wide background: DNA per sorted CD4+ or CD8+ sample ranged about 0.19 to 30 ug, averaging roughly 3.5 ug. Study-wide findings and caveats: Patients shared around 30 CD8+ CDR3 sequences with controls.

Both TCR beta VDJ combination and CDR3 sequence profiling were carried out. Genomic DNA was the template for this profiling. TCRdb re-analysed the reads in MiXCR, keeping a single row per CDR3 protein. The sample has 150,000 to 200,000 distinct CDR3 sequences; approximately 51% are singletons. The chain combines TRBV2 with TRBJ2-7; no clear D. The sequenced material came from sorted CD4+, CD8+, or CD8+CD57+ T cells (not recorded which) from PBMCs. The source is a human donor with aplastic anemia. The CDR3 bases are TGTGCCAGCAGTGGAGCTGTTACCTACGAGCAGTACTTC. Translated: CASSGAVTYEQYF.